In this sample, the clone carrying this T cell receptor beta chain turned up a few times. This specimen comes from a study of CD8 T cells in Susac syndrome. The germline V gene has CDR1 MRHNA and CDR2 SNTAGT. V was pared by 0 bases and J by 0 bases, with 6 bases between. The CDR3 spans 15 residues. Reverse transcription of about 0.5 to 1 ug RNA used random hexamers. One entry per CDR3 protein, called by TCRdb with MiXCR from the immunoSEQ multiplex PCR reads. The sample includes 80,000 to 90,000 distinct CDR3 sequences, 95% of them seen just once. The clonotype was recovered from a human donor with Susac syndrome. The V and J genes are TRBV6-4 and TRBJ2-1; tentatively, D is TRBD2 (6 bases). Sequenced: CD8+ T cells from PBMCs. In nucleotides, the CDR3 is TGTGCCAGCAGTGACTCTAGCGGCTCCTACAATGAGCAGTTCTTC. It is translated as CASSDSSGSYNEQFF.